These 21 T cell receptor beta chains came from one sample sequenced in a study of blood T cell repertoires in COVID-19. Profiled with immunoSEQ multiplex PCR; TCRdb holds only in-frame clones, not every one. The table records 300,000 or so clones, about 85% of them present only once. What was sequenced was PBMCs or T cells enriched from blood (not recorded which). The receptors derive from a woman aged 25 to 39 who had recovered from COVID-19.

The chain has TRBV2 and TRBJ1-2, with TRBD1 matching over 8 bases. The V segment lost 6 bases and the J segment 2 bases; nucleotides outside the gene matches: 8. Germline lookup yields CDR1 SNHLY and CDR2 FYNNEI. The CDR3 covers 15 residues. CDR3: CASRVGQGDNYGYTF. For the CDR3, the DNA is TGTGCCAGCAGGGTTGGACAGGGCGACAACTATGGCTACACCTTC.

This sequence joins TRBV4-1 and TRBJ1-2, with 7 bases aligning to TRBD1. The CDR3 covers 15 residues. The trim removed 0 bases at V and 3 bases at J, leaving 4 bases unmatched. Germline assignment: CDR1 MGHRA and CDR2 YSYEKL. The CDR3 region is CASSQETGADYGYTF. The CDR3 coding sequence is TGCGCCAGCAGCCAAGAAACAGGGGCCGACTATGGCTACACCTTC.

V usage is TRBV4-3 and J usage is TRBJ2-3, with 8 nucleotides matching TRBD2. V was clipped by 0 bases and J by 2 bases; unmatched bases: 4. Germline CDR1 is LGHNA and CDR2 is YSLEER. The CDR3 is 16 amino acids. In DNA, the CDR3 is TGCGCCAGCAGCCAAGATCTTAGCGGGGCCACAGATACGCAGTATTTT. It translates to CASSQDLSGATDTQYF.

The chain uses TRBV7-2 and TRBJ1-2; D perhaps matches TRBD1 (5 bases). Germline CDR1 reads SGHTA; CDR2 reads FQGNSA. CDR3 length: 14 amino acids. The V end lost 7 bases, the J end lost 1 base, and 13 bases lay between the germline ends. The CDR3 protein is CASTGKGLNYGYTF. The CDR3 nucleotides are TGTGCCAGCACCGGCAAGGGGCTTAACTATGGCTACACCTTC. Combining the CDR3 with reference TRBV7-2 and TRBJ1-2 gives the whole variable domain GAGVSQSPSNKVTEKGKDVELRCDPISGHTALYWYRQSLGQGLEFLIYFQGNSAPDKSGLPSDRFSAERTGGSVSTLTIQRTQQEDSAVYLCASTGKGLNYGYTFGSGTRLTVV.

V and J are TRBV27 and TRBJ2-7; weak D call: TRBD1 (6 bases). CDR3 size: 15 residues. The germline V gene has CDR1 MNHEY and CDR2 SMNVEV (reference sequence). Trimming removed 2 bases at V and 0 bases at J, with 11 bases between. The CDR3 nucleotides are TGTGCCAGCAGTTTAGGCACAGGGAGCTCCTACGAGCAGTACTTC. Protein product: CASSLGTGSSYEQYF.

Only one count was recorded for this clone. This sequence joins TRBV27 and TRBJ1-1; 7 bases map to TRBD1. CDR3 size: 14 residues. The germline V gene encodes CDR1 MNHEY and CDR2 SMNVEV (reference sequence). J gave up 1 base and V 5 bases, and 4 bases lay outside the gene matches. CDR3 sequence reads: CASSRQGTNTEAFF. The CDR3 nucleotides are TGTGCCAGCAGTCGACAGGGTACGAACACTGAAGCTTTCTTT.

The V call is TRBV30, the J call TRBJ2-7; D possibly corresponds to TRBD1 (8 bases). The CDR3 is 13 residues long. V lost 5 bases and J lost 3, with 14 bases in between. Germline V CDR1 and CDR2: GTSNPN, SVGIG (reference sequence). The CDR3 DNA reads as TGTGCCTGGGGGAGGGGACAGGTCTACGAGCAGTACTTC. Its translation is CAWGRGQVYEQYF.

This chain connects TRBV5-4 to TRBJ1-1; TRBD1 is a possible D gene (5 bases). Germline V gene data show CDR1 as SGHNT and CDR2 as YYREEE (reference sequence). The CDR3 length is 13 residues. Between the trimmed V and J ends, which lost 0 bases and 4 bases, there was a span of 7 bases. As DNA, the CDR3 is TGTGCCAGCAGCTTGGGGAGGGGCACTGAAGCTTTCTTT. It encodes CASSLGRGTEAFF.

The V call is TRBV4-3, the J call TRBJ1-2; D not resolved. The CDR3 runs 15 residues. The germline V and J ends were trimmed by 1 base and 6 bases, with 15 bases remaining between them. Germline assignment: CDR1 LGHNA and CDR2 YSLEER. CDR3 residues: CASSQGLPGVHGYTF. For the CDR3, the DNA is TGCGCCAGCAGCCAAGGACTCCCCGGGGTCCATGGCTACACCTTC.

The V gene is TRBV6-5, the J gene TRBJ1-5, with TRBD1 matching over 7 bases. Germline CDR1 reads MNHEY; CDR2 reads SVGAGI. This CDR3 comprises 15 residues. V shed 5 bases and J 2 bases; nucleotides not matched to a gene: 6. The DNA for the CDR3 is TGTGCCAGCAGTAAGCAGGGGGGCGGCAATCAGCCCCAGCATTTT. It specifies CASSKQGGGNQPQHF.

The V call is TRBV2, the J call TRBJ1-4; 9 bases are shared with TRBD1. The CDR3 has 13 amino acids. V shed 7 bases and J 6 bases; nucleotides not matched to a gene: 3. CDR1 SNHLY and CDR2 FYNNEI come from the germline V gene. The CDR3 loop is CASTGTGHEKLFF. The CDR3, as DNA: TGTGCCAGCACAGGGACAGGGCATGAAAAACTGTTTTTT.

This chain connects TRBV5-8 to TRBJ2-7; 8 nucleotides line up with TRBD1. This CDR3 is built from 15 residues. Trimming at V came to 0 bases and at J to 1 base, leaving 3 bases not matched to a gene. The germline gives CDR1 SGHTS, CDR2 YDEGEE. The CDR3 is CASSLGTGKSYEQYF. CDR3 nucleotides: TGTGCCAGCAGCTTGGGGACAGGGAAATCCTACGAGCAGTACTTC.

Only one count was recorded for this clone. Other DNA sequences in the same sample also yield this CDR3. CDR3 DNA sequence: TGTGCCAGCAGCCCAGGGTATGGCTACACCTTC. This translates into CASSPGYGYTF. V gene TRBV27 combines with J gene TRBJ1-2, with a tentative D call TRBD1 (5 bases). Germline CDR1 is MNHEY and CDR2 is SMNVEV (reference sequence). The CDR3 consists of 11 residues. The V and J ends lost 6 bases and 5 bases respectively, with 7 bases between them.

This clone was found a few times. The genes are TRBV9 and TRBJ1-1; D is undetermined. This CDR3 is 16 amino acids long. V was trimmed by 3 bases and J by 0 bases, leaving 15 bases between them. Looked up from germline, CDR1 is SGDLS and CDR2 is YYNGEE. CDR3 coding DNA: TGTGCCAGCAGCGCCAGAACGGGGTTGGTGAACACTGAAGCTTTCTTT. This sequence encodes CASSARTGLVNTEAFF.

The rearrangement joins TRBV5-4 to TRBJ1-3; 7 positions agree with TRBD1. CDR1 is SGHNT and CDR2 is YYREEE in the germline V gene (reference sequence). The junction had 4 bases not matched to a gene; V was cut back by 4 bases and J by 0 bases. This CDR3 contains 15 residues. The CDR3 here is CASSPGTDSGNTIYF. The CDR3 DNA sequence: TGTGCCAGCAGCCCCGGGACAGACTCTGGAAACACCATATATTTT. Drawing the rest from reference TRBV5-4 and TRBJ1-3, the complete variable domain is ETGVTQSPTHLIKTRGQQVTLRCSSQSGHNTVSWYQQALGQGPQFIFQYYREEENGRGNFPPRFSGLQFPNYSSELNVNALELDDSALYLCASSPGTDSGNTIYFGEGSWLTVV.

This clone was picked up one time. The CDR3 here is CASSYGPALNQPQHF. The CDR3 nucleotides read TGTGCCAGCAGTTACGGCCCTGCCCTCAATCAGCCCCAGCATTTT. This sequence joins TRBV6-2 or TRBV6-3 and TRBJ1-5, with D unclear. Germline CDR1 is MNHEY and CDR2 is SVGEGT. The CDR3 has 15 residues. V lost 2 bases and J lost 3, with 11 bases in between.

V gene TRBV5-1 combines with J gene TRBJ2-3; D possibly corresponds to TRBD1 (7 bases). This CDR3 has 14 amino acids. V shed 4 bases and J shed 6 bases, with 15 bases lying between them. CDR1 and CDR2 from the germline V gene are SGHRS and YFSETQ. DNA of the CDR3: TGCGCCAGCAGCCTCGCGGGACAGCATGATACGCAGTATTTT. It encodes CASSLAGQHDTQYF.

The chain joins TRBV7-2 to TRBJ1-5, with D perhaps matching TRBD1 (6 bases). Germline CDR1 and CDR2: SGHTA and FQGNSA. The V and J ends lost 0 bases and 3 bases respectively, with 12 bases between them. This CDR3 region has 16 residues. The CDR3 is CASSLARQVYNQPQHF. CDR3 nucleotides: TGTGCCAGCAGCTTAGCTCGACAGGTGTACAATCAGCCCCAGCATTTT.

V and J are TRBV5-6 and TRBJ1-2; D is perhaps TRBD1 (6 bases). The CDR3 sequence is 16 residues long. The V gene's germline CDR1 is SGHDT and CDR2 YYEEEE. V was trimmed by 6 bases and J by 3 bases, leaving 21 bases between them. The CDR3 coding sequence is TGTGCCAGCAACCCAAGACAGGCCCCGGGGTACTATGGCTACACCTTC. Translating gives CASNPRQAPGYYGYTF.

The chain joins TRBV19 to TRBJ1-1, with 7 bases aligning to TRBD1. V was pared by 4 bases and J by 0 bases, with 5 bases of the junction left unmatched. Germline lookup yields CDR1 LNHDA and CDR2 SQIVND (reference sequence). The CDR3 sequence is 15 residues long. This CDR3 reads CASSTGTVMNTEAFF. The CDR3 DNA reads TGTGCCAGTAGTACTGGGACAGTTATGAACACTGAAGCTTTCTTT.

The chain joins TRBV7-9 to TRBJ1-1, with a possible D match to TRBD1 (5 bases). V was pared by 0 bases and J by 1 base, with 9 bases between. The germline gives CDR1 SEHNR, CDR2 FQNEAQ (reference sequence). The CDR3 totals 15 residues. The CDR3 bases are TGTGCCAGCAGCTTAGCCGGGGGGTGGAACACTGAAGCTTTCTTT. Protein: CASSLAGGWNTEAFF.